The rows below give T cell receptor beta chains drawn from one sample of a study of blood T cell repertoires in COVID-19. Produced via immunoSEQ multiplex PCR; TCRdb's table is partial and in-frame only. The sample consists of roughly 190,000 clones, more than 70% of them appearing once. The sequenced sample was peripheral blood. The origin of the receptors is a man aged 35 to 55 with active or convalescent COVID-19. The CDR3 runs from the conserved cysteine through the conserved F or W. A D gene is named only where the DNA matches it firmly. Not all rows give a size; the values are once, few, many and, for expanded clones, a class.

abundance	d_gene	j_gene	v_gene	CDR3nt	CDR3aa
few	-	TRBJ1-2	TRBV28	TGTGCCAGCAGTTTAGAGAACAGGGATCCCTATGGCTACACCTTC	CASSLENRDPYGYTF
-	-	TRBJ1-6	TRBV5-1	TGCGCCAGCAGCTTGGGGACCAGGGACTCTAATTCACCCCTCCACTTT	CASSLGTRDSNSPLHF
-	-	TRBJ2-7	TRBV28	TGTGCCAGCCGACAGGGAGGCTCCTACGAGCAGTACTTC	CASRQGGSYEQYF
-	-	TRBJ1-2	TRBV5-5	TGTGCCAGCAGCTTACAGCCTAACTATGGCTACACCTTC	CASSLQPNYGYTF
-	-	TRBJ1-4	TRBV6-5	TGTGCCAGCAGTTACTCGACAGAAAATGAAAAACTGTTTTTT	CASSYSTENEKLFF
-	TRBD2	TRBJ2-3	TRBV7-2	TGTGCCAGCAGCTTACTAGCGGGAGTTCCAGATACGCAGTATTTT	CASSLLAGVPDTQYF
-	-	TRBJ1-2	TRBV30	TGTGCCTGGAGTGTAGACAGGCCAACCTTCACCTATGGCTACACCTTC	CAWSVDRPTFTYGYTF
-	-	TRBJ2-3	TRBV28	TGTGCCAGCAGTTTCGAGATGAGCGGAGCCGGCACAGATACGCAGTATTTT	CASSFEMSGAGTDTQYF
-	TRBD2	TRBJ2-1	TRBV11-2	TGTGCCAGCAGCTTAGTACAGCGGGGGGGCCATGAGCAGTTCTTC	CASSLVQRGGHEQFF
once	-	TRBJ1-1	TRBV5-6	TGTGCCAGCAGCTCATTAGTCAGGGTCGTTGACACTGAAGCTTTCTTT	CASSSLVRVVDTEAFF
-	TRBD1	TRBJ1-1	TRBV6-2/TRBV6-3	TGTGCCAGCAGTGGGACAGCCTTGAACACTGAAGCTTTCTTT	CASSGTALNTEAFF
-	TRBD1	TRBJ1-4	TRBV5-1	TGCGCCAGCAGCTTGCCGGGACAGTCTAATGAAAAACTGTTTTTT	CASSLPGQSNEKLFF
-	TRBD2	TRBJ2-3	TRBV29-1	TGCAGCGTTGAAGACCCAGGTCTAGCGGGGATCTATACGCAGTATTTT	CSVEDPGLAGIYTQYF
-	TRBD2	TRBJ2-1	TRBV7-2	TGTGCCAGCAGCCATAGCGGGGGAGGCAATGAGCAGTTCTTC	CASSHSGGGNEQFF
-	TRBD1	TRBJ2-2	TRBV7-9	TGTGCCAGCAGCGCTAGGACAGGAAACACCGGGGAGCTGTTTTTT	CASSARTGNTGELFF
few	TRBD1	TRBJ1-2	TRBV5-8	TGTGCCAGCAGCTCCCTACGACAGGGTTCGCATGGCTACACCTTC	CASSSLRQGSHGYTF
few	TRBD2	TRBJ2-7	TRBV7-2	TGTGCCAGCAGCCAGCGGGAGGGCCAATACGAGCAGTACTTC	CASSQREGQYEQYF
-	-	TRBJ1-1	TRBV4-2	TGTGCCAGCAGCCAAAATAGTGGGGCCGCGGCTCTGAACACTGAAGCTTTCTTT	CASSQNSGAAALNTEAFF
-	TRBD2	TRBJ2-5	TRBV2	TGTGCCAGCAGTGTTAGCGGGGGGCTCCGGGAGACCCAGTACTTC	CASSVSGGLRETQYF
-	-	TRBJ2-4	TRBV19	TGTGCCAGTAGTGAGAAGGGGGGGAACATTCAGTACTTC	CASSEKGGNIQYF
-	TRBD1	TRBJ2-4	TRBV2	TGTGCCAGCAGCAAGACAGGGATCTCGAACATTCAGTACTTC	CASSKTGISNIQYF
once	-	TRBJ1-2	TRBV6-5	TGTGCCAGCAGTAAAAACAGGGCAGCTAACTATGGCTACACCTTC	CASSKNRAANYGYTF
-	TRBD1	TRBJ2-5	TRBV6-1	TGTGCCAGCAGTTCCCCAGGGACAGGGACGGAGACCCAGTACTTC	CASSSPGTGTETQYF
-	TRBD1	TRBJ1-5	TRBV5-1	TGCGCCAGCAGCTTGGGGGCAGGGGGAGAGGTCGGTAATCAGCCCCAGCATTTT	CASSLGAGGEVGNQPQHF
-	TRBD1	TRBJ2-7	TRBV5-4	TGTGCCAGCAGCCCGAGCCGGGACAGGGCCCTTTACGAGCAGTACTTC	CASSPSRDRALYEQYF
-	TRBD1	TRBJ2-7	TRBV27	TGTGCCAGCAGTTTAGGTCAGGGGGCATCCACAACCTACGAGCAGTACTTC	CASSLGQGASTTYEQYF
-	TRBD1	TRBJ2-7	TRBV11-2	TGTGCCAGCAGCACCCACAGGGGGCCGGACTACTACGAGCAGTACTTC	CASSTHRGPDYYEQYF
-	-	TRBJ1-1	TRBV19	TGTGCCAGTATAAATAACAGGTTCACTGAAGCTTTCTTT	CASINNRFTEAFF
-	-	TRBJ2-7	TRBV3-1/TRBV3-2	TGTGCCAGCAGCACACGAGGGACACTCAGCTACGAGCAGTACTTC	CASSTRGTLSYEQYF
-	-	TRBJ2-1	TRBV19	TGTGCCAGTAGTATTAGTGCGTTTGGAAAAACGGGTGAGCAGTTCTTC	CASSISAFGKTGEQFF
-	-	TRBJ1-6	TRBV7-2	TGTGCCAGCAGCGCGGGGACGGCCGGAAATTCACCCCTCCACTTT	CASSAGTAGNSPLHF
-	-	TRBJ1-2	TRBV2	TGTGCCAGCATCCCGGGACACCATGGCTACACCTTC	CASIPGHHGYTF
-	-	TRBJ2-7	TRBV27	TGTGCCAGCTTTAAAATTGAGCAGTACTTC	CASFKIEQYF
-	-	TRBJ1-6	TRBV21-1	TGTGCCAGCAGAAACAAGGACAACTATAATTCACCCCTCCACTTT	CASRNKDNYNSPLHF
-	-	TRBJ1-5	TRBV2	TGTGCCAGCAGTGGAGATAGCAATCAGCCCCAGCATTTT	CASSGDSNQPQHF
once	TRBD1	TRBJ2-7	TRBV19	TGTGCCAGTAAGGGGGACAGGGGCTACGAGCAGTACTTC	CASKGDRGYEQYF
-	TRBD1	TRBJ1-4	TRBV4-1	TGCGCCAGCAGCCAAGTTGGGACAGGATCCGAAAAACTGTTTTTT	CASSQVGTGSEKLFF
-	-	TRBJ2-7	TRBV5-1	TGCGCCAGCGGAACAGACCGGGGGCAGTACTTC	CASGTDRGQYF
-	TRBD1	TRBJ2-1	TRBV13	TGTGCCAGCAGCTTACAACAGGGGCTCTCCTACAATGAGCAGTTCTTC	CASSLQQGLSYNEQFF
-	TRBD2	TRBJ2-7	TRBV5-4	TGTGCCAGCAGAGCACTAGCGGGTGCTTCCTACGAGCAGTACTTC	CASRALAGASYEQYF
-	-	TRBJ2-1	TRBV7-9	TGTGCCAGCAGCCCCCAGGGGAACTCCTACAATGAGCAGTTCTTC	CASSPQGNSYNEQFF
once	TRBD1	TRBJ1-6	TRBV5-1	TGCGCCAGCAGCAAGGGACAGGGAGCTTCACCCCTCCACTTT	CASSKGQGASPLHF
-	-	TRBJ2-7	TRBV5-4	TGTGCCAGCAGCTTGCTTCCGGACAACCGTTCCTACGAGCAGTACTTC	CASSLLPDNRSYEQYF
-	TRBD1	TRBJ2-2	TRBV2	TGTGCCAGCAGTCCCGGGACAGTTAACACCGGGGAGCTGTTTTTT	CASSPGTVNTGELFF
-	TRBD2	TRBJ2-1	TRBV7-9	TGTGCCAGCAGCGCGACTGTTCCGGTAGCGGGGCGCTACAATGAGCAGTTCTTC	CASSATVPVAGRYNEQFF
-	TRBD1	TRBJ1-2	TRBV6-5	TGTGCCAGCAGGCAGGGACAGTACTATGGCTACACCTTC	CASRQGQYYGYTF
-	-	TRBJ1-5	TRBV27	TGTGCCAGCAGTTGGAAAACAGGCGGCAATCAGCCCCAGCATTTT	CASSWKTGGNQPQHF
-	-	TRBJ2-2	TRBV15	TGTGCCACCACCGCGGGACTTCCAAAGTTCTCGGACCGGGGAGCTGTTTTT	CATTAGLPKFSDRGAVF
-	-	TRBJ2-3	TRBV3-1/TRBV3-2	TGTGCCAGCAGCCAAGATCGAAGTAGCTTTTATCCGCAGTATTTT	CASSQDRSSFYPQYF
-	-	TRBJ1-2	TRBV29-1	TGCAGCGTTGAGAGCCTCTATGGCTACACCTTC	CSVESLYGYTF
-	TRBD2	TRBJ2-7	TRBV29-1	TGCAGCGTGAGCGGATTTGTGTCTAGCGGGGGCTTTGAGCAGTACTTC	CSVSGFVSSGGFEQYF
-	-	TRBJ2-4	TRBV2	TGTGCCAGCAGTTTATCCCAGGGAAGGTACATTCAGTACTTC	CASSLSQGRYIQYF
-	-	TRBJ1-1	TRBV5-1	TGCGCCAGCTCCCAGGGTACCGGGAACACTGAAGCTTTCTTT	CASSQGTGNTEAFF
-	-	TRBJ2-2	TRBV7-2	TGTGCCAGCAGCCGTACAGGGGGGGACACCGGGGAGCTGTTTTTT	CASSRTGGDTGELFF
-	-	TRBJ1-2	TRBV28	TGTGCCAGCAGTTTAGTGGGGGCGGGTGGCTACACCTTC	CASSLVGAGGYTF
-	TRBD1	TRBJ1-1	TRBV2	TGTGCCAGCATTCCAGCGGACAGGGGGAGCACTGAAGCTTTCTTT	CASIPADRGSTEAFF
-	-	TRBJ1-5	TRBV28	TGTGCCAGCAGTTTCAGCCGCGACCGTCGGGAATGGCCCCAGCATTTT	CASSFSRDRREWPQHF
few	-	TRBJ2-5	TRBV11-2	TGTGCCAGCAGCTTTAACAGTATGGAGACCCAGTACTTC	CASSFNSMETQYF
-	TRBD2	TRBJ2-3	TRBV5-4	TGTGCCAGCAGCATGGGACTAGCGGGGATCTTAAGTAGTATGGATACGCAGTATTTT	CASSMGLAGILSSMDTQYF
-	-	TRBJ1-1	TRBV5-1	TGCGCCAGCAGTCGAGGACACGAGGTACCTGAAGCTTTCTTT	CASSRGHEVPEAFF